The 9 T cell receptor beta chains in this list originate from one sample, sequenced in a study of CD8 T cells in ankylosing spondylitis. From the 5' RACE reads, TCRdb called clonotypes with MiXCR, one entry per CDR3 protein. The sample lists 150,000 to 200,000 distinct CDR3 sequences; around 13% were seen once. What was sequenced was blood, either unsorted or a sorted T cell fraction (not recorded which). All receptors derive from a male donor with ankylosing spondylitis or in good health (not recorded which).

Many counts were recorded for this clonotype. The chain couples TRBV12-3 or TRBV12-4 to TRBJ1-1; D is undetermined. V lost 1 base and J 4 bases, leaving 7 bases between the germline ends. The CDR3 is made up of 13 amino acids. For the CDR3, the DNA is TGTGCCAGCAGTTTAGACTTCGGCACTGAAGCTTTCTTT. Its translation is CASSLDFGTEAFF.

This clonotype was seen only a few times. The J gene is TRBJ1-2, the V gene TRBV12-3 or TRBV12-4; D not resolved. The germline V and J ends were trimmed by 3 bases and 7 bases, with 12 bases remaining between them. CDR3 length: 13 amino acids. The CDR3 DNA reads TGTGCCAGCAGTTTTCTAAGCTCTAGTGGCTACACCTTC. It encodes CASSFLSSSGYTF.

This clonotype was counted ten times or more. The CDR3 loop is CASSQDTETSGSYEQYF. CDR3 in DNA: TGCGCCAGCAGCCAAGATACAGAGACTAGCGGGAGCTACGAGCAGTACTTC. The chain uses TRBV4-1 and TRBJ2-7, with TRBD2 matching over 12 bases. The CDR3 runs to 17 residues. V shed 0 bases and J 3 bases; nucleotides not matched to a gene: 6. Per the germline V gene, CDR1 is MGHRA and CDR2 is YSYEKL.

This clonotype has more than one count but fewer than ten. The V call is TRBV12-3 or TRBV12-4, the J call TRBJ2-5; 8 bases are shared with TRBD2. The CDR3 extends over 14 amino acids. V was clipped by 4 bases and J by 4 bases; unmatched bases: 5. CDR3 residues: CASSWTSKRETQYF. For the CDR3, the DNA is TGTGCCAGCAGTTGGACTAGCAAGAGAGAGACCCAGTACTTC.

This clonotype was counted a few times. The rearrangement links TRBV14 to TRBJ2-3; D is undetermined. CDR1 is SGHDN, CDR2 FVKESK, per germline. Between the trimmed V and J ends, which lost 4 bases and 6 bases, there was a span of 11 bases. There are 13 residues in the CDR3. Written as DNA, the CDR3 is TGTGCCAGCAGCCCCTATCTCCTCGATACGCAGTATTTT. It codes for CASSPYLLDTQYF.

This clonotype was seen only a few times. V usage is TRBV9 and J usage is TRBJ1-2; D remains ambiguous. Germline values: CDR1 SGDLS, CDR2 YYNGEE. The CDR3 consists of 16 residues. Between the trimmed V and J ends, which lost 4 bases and 2 bases, there was a span of 18 bases. CDR3 bases: TGTGCCAGCAGCCCAACTTGGGGTCAAGTAAACTATGGCTACACCTTC. This translates into CASSPTWGQVNYGYTF.

This chain connects TRBV7-9 to TRBJ2-3; D may be TRBD2 (5 bases). Germline V gene data show CDR1 as SEHNR and CDR2 as FQNEAQ (reference sequence). The V gene lost 5 bases and the J gene lost 3 bases, with 12 bases spanning the gap. The CDR3 covers 14 residues. As DNA, the CDR3 is TGTGCCAGCAGCAGACCCGCGGGTACAGATACGCAGTATTTT. It yields the protein CASSRPAGTDTQYF.

The J gene is TRBJ2-1, the V gene TRBV20-1; D may correspond to TRBD1 or TRBD2 (6 bases each). V gave up 0 bases and J gave up 5 bases, with 14 bases separating them. CDR1 DFQATT and CDR2 SNEGSKA come from the germline V gene (reference sequence). The CDR3 totals 15 residues. CDR3 sequence: CSARDGWGANNEQFF. CDR3 DNA sequence: TGCAGTGCTAGAGATGGGTGGGGGGCTAACAATGAGCAGTTCTTC.

J is TRBJ2-1 and V is TRBV7-9, with TRBD1 matching over 7 bases. CDR1 is SEHNR, CDR2 FQNEAQ, per germline (reference sequence). The junction had 14 bases not matched to a gene; V was cut back by 5 bases and J by 10 bases. This CDR3 region has 15 residues. Written as DNA, the CDR3 is TGTGCCAGCAGCGCCCGGGACAGCCTACTCGGGGAGCAGTTCTTC. This codes for CASSARDSLLGEQFF.